The next 4 T cell receptor beta chains were all read from a single sample in a study of early T cells in non-severe SARS-CoV-2 infection. One entry per CDR3 protein, called by TCRdb with MiXCR from the 5' RACE reads. This table has 55,000 to 80,000 distinct CDR3 sequences, approximately 12% appearing once. The sequencing input was whole blood. The receptor source for this set is an adult who was a healthcare worker with PCR-confirmed SARS-CoV-2 infection or an uninfected control (not recorded which).

This clonotype was seen a handful of times. This chain joins TRBV25-1 and TRBJ1-6; 7 nucleotides line up with TRBD1. CDR1 and CDR2 (germline): MGHDK, SYGVNS. J lost 6 bases, V lost 3 bases, and 5 bases had no gene match. The CDR3 is 15 residues long. The CDR3 loop reads CASSDKRQGNSPLHF. The CDR3 region has the DNA TGTGCCAGCAGTGATAAGAGACAGGGTAATTCACCCCTCCACTTT.

This clonotype was seen a few times. CDR3 in amino acids: CASSPGRAPQETQYF. The CDR3 DNA follows: TGTGCCAGCAGTCCTGGACGGGCCCCTCAAGAGACCCAGTACTTC. The V call is TRBV12-3 or TRBV12-4, the J call TRBJ2-5; D uncertain. V was clipped by 5 bases and J by 2 bases, with 15 bases between them. This CDR3 spans 15 amino acids.

The table lists this clonotype with a few counts. The genes are TRBV3-1 and TRBJ2-2; D unclear. V lost 5 bases and J 2 bases, leaving 9 bases between the germline ends. Germline assignment: CDR1 LGHDT and CDR2 YNNKEL (reference sequence). This CDR3 is built from 14 residues. CDR3 amino acids: CASSILSNTGELFF. The CDR3 coding sequence is TGTGCCAGCAGCATCCTTTCCAACACCGGGGAGCTGTTTTTT.

This clonotype was seen repeatedly, ten times or more. V usage is TRBV6-5 and J usage is TRBJ2-5; the match to TRBD2 covers 9 bases. The J segment lost 5 bases and the V segment lost 4 bases, leaving 11 bases of the junction unmatched. Germline V gene lookup returns CDR1 MNHEY and CDR2 SVGAGI. The CDR3 contains 16 residues. The CDR3 DNA reads TGTGCCAGCAGTTTAGCGGGAGCGAACCGGTTGGAGACCCAGTACTTC. This sequence encodes CASSLAGANRLETQYF.